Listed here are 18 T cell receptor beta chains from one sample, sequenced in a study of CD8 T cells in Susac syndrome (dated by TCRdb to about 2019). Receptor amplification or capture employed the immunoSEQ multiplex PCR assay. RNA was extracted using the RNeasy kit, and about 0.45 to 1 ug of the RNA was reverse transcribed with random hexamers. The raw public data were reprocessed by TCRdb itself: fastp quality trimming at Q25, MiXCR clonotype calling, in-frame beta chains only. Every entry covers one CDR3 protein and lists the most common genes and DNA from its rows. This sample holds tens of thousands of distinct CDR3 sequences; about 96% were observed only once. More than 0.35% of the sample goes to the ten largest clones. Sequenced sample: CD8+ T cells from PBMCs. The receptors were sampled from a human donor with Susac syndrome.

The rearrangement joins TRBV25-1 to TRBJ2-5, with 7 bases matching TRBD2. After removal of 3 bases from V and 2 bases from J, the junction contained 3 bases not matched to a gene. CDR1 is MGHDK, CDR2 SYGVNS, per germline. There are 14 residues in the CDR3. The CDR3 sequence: CASSDSGGQETQYF. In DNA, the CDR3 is TGTGCCAGCAGTGATTCGGGGGGACAAGAGACCCAGTACTTC. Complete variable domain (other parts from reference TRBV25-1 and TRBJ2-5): EADIYQTPRYLVIGTGKKITLECSQTMGHDKMYWYQQDPGMELHLIHYSYGVNSTEKGDLSSESTVSRIRTEHFPLTLESARPSHTSQYLCASSDSGGQETQYFGPGTRLLVL.

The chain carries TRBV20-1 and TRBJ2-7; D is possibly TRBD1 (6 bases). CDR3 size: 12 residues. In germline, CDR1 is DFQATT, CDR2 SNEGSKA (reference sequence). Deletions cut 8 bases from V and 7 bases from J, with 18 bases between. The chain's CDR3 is CSTGLQGREQYF. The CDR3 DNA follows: TGCAGTACAGGGCTCCAAGGAAGGGAGCAGTACTTC.

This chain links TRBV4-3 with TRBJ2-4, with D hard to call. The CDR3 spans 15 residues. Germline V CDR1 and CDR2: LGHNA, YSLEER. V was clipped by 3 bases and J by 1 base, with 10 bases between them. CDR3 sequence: CASSQGRAAKNIQYF. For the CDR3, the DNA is TGCGCCAGCAGCCAGGGCCGGGCGGCCAAAAACATTCAGTACTTC.

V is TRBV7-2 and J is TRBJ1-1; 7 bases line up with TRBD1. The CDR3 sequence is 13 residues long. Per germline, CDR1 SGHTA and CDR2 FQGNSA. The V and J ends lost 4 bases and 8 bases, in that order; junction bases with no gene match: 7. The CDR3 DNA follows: TGTGCCAGCAGCTGGACGGGACAGACCGAAGCTTTCTTT. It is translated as CASSWTGQTEAFF.

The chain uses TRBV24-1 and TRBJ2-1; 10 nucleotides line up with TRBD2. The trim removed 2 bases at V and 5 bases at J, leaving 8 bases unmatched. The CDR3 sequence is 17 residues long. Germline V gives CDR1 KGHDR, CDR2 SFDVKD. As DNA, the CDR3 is TGTGCCACCAGTGATTCGCGGACTAGCGGCGCCAACAATGAGCAGTTCTTC. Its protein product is CATSDSRTSGANNEQFF.

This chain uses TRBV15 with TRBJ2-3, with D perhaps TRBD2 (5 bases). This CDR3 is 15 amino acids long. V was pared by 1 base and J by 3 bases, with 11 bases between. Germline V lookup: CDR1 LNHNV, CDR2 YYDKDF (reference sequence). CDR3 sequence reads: CATSRGLPRTDTQYF. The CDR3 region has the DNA TGTGCCACCAGCAGAGGACTACCTAGAACAGATACGCAGTATTTT.

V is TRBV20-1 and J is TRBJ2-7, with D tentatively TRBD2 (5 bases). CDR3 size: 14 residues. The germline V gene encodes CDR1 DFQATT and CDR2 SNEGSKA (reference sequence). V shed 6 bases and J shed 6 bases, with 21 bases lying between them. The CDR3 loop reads CSAPDGLELREQYF. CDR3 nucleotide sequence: TGCAGTGCGCCGGACGGACTGGAATTGCGCGAGCAGTACTTC.

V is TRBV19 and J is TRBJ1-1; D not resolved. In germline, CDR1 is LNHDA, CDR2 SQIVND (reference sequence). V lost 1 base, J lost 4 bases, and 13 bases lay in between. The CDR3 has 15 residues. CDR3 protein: CASSIVLGYGTEAFF. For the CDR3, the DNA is TGTGCCAGTAGTATAGTGTTGGGGTACGGCACTGAAGCTTTCTTT.

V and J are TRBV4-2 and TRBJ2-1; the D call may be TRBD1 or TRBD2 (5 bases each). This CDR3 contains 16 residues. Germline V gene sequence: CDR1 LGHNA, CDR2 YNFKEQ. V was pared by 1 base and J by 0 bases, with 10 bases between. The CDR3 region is CASSQVGDRSYNEQFF. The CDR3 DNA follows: TGTGCCAGCAGCCAAGTTGGGGACCGCTCCTACAATGAGCAGTTCTTC.

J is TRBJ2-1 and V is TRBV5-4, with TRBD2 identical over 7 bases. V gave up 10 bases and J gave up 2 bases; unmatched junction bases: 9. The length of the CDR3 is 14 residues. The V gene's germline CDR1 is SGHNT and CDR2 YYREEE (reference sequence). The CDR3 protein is CASTSSGAYNEQFF. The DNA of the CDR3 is TGTGCCTCAACATCGAGCGGGGCCTACAATGAGCAGTTCTTC.

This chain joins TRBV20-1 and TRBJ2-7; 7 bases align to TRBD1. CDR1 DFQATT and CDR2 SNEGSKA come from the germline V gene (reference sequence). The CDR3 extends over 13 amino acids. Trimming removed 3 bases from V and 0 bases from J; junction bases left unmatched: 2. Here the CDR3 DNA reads TGCAGTGCTAGGGACAGGTACTCCTACGAGCAGTACTTC. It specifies CSARDRYSYEQYF.

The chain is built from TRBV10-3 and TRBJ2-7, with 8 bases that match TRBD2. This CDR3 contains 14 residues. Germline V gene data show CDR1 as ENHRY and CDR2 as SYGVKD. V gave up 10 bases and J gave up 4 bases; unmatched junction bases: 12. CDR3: CATQGTSGPYEQYF. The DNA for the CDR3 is TGTGCCACCCAGGGCACTAGCGGACCATACGAGCAGTACTTC.

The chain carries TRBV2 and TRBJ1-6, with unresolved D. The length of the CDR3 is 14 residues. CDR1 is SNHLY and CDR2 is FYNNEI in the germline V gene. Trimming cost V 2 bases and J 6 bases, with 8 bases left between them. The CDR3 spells CASSERILNSPLHF. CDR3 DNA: TGTGCCAGCAGTGAACGGATCCTTAATTCACCCCTCCACTTT.

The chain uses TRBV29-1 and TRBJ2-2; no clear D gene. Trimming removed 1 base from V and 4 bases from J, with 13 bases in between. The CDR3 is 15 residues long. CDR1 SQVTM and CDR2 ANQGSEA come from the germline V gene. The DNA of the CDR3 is TGCAGCGTTGAAGGAGAGTCGGGCCGCACCGGGGAGCTGTTTTTT. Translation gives CSVEGESGRTGELFF.

CDR3 nucleotides: TGTGCCAGCAGTGAGGCTAACTATGGCTACACCTTC. Protein: CASSEANYGYTF. This sequence joins TRBV2 and TRBJ1-2; D gene ambiguous. Germline lookup yields CDR1 SNHLY and CDR2 FYNNEI. The CDR3 runs to 12 residues. V shed 3 bases and J shed 0 bases, with 2 bases lying between them.

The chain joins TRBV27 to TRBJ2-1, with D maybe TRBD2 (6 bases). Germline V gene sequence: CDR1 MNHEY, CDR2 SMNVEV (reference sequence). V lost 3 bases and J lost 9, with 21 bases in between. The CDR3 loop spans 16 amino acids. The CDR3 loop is CASSFTGTRGRTEQFF. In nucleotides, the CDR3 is TGTGCCAGCAGTTTCACCGGGACTCGGGGAAGAACTGAGCAGTTCTTC.

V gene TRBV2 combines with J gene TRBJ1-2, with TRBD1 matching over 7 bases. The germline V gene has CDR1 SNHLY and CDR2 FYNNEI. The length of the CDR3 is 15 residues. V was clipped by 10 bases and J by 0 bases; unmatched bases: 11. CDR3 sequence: CATTARQGANYGYTF. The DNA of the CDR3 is TGTGCCACCACAGCGAGACAGGGAGCTAACTATGGCTACACCTTC.

CDR3 loop: CASSLDGTPGEAFF. CDR3 sequence (DNA): TGTGCCAGCAGCTTAGACGGGACACCAGGGGAAGCTTTCTTT. The chain links TRBV7-6 to TRBJ1-1; weak D call: TRBD1 (6 bases). V lost 1 base, J lost 8 bases, and 14 bases lay in between. Germline V gene data show CDR1 as SGHVS and CDR2 as FNYEAQ. This CDR3 has 14 amino acids.